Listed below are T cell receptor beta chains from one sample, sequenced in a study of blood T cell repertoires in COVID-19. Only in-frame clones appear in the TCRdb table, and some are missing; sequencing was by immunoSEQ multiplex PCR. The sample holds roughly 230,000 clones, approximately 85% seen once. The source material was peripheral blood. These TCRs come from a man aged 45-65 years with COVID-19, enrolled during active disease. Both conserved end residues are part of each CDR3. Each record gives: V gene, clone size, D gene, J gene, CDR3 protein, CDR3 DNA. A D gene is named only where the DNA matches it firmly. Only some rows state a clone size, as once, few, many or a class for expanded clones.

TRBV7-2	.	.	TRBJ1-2	CASSLARGVNYGYTF	TGTGCCAGCAGCTTAGCCCGGGGGGTAAACTATGGCTACACCTTC
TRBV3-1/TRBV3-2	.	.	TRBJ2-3	CASNFGGRDTQYF	TGTGCCAGCAACTTCGGAGGGAGAGATACGCAGTATTTT
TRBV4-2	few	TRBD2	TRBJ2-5	CASSQGRLAGEETQYF	TGTGCCAGCAGCCAAGGTCGGCTAGCGGGGGAGGAGACCCAGTACTTC
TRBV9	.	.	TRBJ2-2	CASRTGQNTGELFF	TGTGCCAGCAGAACGGGACAAAACACCGGGGAGCTGTTTTTT
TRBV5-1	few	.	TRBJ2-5	CASSLANAVQETQYF	TGCGCCAGCAGCTTGGCCAATGCGGTCCAAGAGACCCAGTACTTC
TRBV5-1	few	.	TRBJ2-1	CASSLTGSYNEQFF	TGCGCCAGCAGCTTGACCGGCTCCTACAATGAGCAGTTCTTC
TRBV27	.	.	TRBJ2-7	CASSERRAGEQYF	TGTGCCAGCAGCGAGAGGAGGGCGGGCGAGCAGTACTTC
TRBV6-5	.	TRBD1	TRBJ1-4	CASRPWTGRNEKLFF	TGTGCCAGCAGACCCTGGACAGGGAGGAATGAAAAACTGTTTTTT
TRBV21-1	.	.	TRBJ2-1	CASSRIQGQSSYNEQFF	TGTGCCAGCAGCAGGATACAGGGACAGAGCTCCTACAATGAGCAGTTCTTC
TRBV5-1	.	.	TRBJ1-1	CASSLGGQGNAFF	TGCGCCAGCAGCTTGGGAGGCCAGGGGAACGCTTTCTTT
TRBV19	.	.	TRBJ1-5	CASSGGQGQPQHF	TGTGCCAGTAGTGGGGGACAAGGTCAGCCCCAGCATTTT
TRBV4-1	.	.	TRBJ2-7	CASSQDIKGFNYEQYF	TGCGCCAGCAGCCAAGATATTAAGGGGTTCAACTACGAGCAGTACTTC
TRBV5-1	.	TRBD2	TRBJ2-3	CASSSGTSDYTDTQYF	TGCGCCAGCAGCTCCGGGACTAGCGACTACACAGATACGCAGTATTTT
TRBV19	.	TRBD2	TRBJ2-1	CASSMRRGDEQFF	TGTGCCAGTAGTATGCGACGGGGGGATGAGCAGTTCTTC
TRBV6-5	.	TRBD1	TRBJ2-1	CASKANRGNNEQFF	TGTGCCAGCAAGGCCAACAGGGGTAACAATGAGCAGTTCTTC
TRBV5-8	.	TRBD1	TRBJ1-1	CASSLPLDREANTEAFF	TGTGCCAGCAGCCTACCCCTGGACAGGGAAGCAAACACTGAAGCTTTCTTT
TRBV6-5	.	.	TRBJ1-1	CASSYVTGEAFF	TGTGCCAGCAGTTACGTCACGGGTGAAGCTTTCTTT
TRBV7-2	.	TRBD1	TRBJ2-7	CASSLAALTGSYEQYF	TGTGCCAGCAGCTTAGCGGCGCTGACAGGGTCCTACGAGCAGTACTTC
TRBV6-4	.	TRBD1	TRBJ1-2	CASSGTGRAPNYGYTF	TGTGCCAGCAGTGGGACAGGGAGGGCACCTAACTATGGCTACACCTTC
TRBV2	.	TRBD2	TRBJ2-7	CASNGLAANYEQYF	TGTGCCAGCAATGGACTAGCGGCGAACTACGAGCAGTACTTC
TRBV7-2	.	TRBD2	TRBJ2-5	CASSQGLAGAGGTQYF	TGTGCCAGCAGCCAGGGGCTAGCGGGGGCCGGAGGGACCCAGTACTTC
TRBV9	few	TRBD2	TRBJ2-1	CASSVVGAGGRNEQFF	TGTGCCAGCAGCGTAGTGGGAGCGGGGGGGAGGAATGAGCAGTTCTTC
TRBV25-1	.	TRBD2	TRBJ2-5	CASSDLRTSGGFGETQYF	TGTGCCAGCAGTGACCTCCGGACTAGCGGGGGGTTCGGTGAGACCCAGTACTTC
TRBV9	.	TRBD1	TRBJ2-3	CASSVVGTWGTASTDTQYF	TGTGCCAGCAGCGTCGTAGGTACTTGGGGGACAGCTAGCACAGATACGCAGTATTTT
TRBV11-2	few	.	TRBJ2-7	CASSPQGTFYEQYF	TGTGCCAGCAGCCCGCAGGGAACGTTCTACGAGCAGTACTTC
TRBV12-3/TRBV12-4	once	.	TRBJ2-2	CASRDTRAGELFF	TGTGCCAGCAGGGACACAAGGGCCGGGGAGCTGTTTTTT
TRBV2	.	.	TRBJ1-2	CASSSGNYGYTF	TGTGCCAGCAGTTCCGGGAACTATGGCTACACCTTC
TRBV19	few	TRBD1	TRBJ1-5	CASNLDRVAGQPQHF	TGTGCCAGCAACCTTGACAGGGTCGCAGGTCAGCCCCAGCATTTT
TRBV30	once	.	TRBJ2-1	CAWAGTGAYNEQFF	TGTGCCTGGGCCGGGACGGGGGCCTACAATGAGCAGTTCTTC
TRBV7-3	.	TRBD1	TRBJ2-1	CASSFGTGVYNEQFF	TGTGCCAGCAGCTTCGGGACAGGGGTCTACAATGAGCAGTTCTTC
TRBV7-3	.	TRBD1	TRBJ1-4	CASSLQETGGVRSFEKLFF	TGTGCCAGCAGCCTCCAGGAGACAGGGGGCGTTCGATCTTTCGAAAAACTGTTTTTT
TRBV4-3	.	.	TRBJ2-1	CASSQDSHGSSYNEQFF	TGCGCCAGCAGCCAAGACTCCCACGGGAGCTCCTACAATGAGCAGTTCTTC
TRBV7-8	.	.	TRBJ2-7	CASSRDLTPTYEQYF	TGTGCCAGCAGCCGAGACCTCACTCCTACCTACGAGCAGTACTTC
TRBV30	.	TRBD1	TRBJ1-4	CAWSRGQGEEKLFF	TGTGCCTGGAGTAGGGGACAGGGAGAGGAAAAACTGTTTTTT
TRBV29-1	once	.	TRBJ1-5	CSVADRSNQPQHF	TGCAGCGTCGCAGACAGGTCCAATCAGCCCCAGCATTTT
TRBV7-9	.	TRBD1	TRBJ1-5	CASSPEGASNQPQHF	TGTGCCAGCAGCCCCGAGGGGGCTAGCAATCAGCCCCAGCATTTT
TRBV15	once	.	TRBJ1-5	CATSSGRESIANQPQHF	TGTGCCACCAGCTCAGGAAGGGAGAGCATAGCAAATCAGCCCCAGCATTTT